The sequence of this T cell receptor beta chain was determined in a study of OX40 agonist ivuxolimab in advanced cancers. The germline V and J ends were trimmed by 4 bases and 6 bases, with 14 bases remaining between them. This CDR3 is built from 13 residues. CDR1 is SGHDT and CDR2 is YYEEEE in the germline V gene. Clones were read by immunoSEQ multiplex PCR, and TCRdb kept only the in-frame ones, dropping some. Of about 64,000 clones in the sample, nearly 90% were seen once. The TCR originated in an adult with an advanced solid tumor such as melanoma, head and neck, liver or kidney cancer. The gene calls are TRBV5-6 and TRBJ2-7, with D perhaps given as TRBD1 or TRBD2 (5 bases each). The material sequenced was CD4+ or CD8+ T cells sorted from blood, taken in a trial of the OX40 agonist ivuxolimab. The chain's CDR3 is CASSGTASGEQYF. CDR3 sequence (DNA): TGTGCCAGCAGCGGGACGGCTAGTGGCGAGCAGTACTTC.